This T cell receptor beta chain was documented in a study of beta chain features in type 1 diabetes. The isolated RNA, all of it, was reverse transcribed, so expressed TCRB transcripts were what got sequenced. TCRdb's copy holds only in-frame clones and misses some; the assay was immunoSEQ multiplex PCR. Of around 500,000 clones listed, approximately 10% were seen once; the top ten hold 0.045% to 0.06%. Sequencing used naive CD4+ T cells from blood. The sequence was collected from a woman between 18 and 30 years old in good health.

For the CDR3, the DNA is TGCAGCGTTGGGAAGCACCGTAAGCGGGGGGATGAGACCCAGTACTTC. Its protein is CSVGKHRKRGDETQYF. The genes are TRBV29-1 and TRBJ2-5; 9 bases map to TRBD2. Per the germline V gene, CDR1 is SQVTM and CDR2 is ANQGSEA. V trimming: 4 bases; J trimming: 5 bases; junction bases outside the gene matches: 14. There are 16 residues in the CDR3.